This T cell receptor (beta chain) was captured by sequencing in a study of post-analysis software for immune sequencing data. Sequencing libraries made from TCR beta cDNA carried unique molecular identifiers. TCRdb re-called the PCR reads with MiXCR, one entry per CDR3 protein. The repertoire consists of about 770,000 distinct CDR3 sequences, with 46% occurring once and the leading ten covering 4% to 5%. On this clonotype itself: The antigen remains unidentified. A read error may account for a junction end that differs from germline.

The CDR3 is 15 residues long. Germline V gene data show CDR1 as SNHLY and CDR2 as FYNNEI. Study observations and caveats: Relative to controls, patients had several TRBV segments at higher frequency, with TRBV5-6, TRBV5-1 and TRBV20-1 among these.

Material for sequencing was blood. This TCR derives from a girl under 18 with multiple sclerosis. V and J are TRBV2 and TRBJ2-3; D is unresolved. CDR3 loop: CAGSETDQRADTQYF. The CDR3 DNA follows: TGTGCCGGCAGTGAAACGGATCAAAGGGCAGATACGCAGTATTTT.